This passage covers 16 T cell receptor beta chains from one sample sequenced in a study of T cell responses to AZD1222 COVID-19 vaccine. Generated by immunoSEQ multiplex PCR, the TCRdb table keeps only in-frame clones and is missing some. The data show fewer than 150,000 clones, roughly nine tenths seen once. Specimen: peripheral blood, collected on day 0 of AZD1222 vaccination. The receptors stem from an adult in good health.

This chain connects TRBV4-3 to TRBJ2-1, with D unresolved. This CDR3 region has 15 residues. V lost 1 base, J lost 7 bases, and 14 bases lay in between. The germline V gene has CDR1 LGHNA and CDR2 YSLEER. The CDR3 reads CASSQAGHEGNEQFF. The CDR3 nucleotides read TGCGCCAGCAGCCAAGCAGGTCACGAAGGGAATGAGCAGTTCTTC.

This clone appeared once. The rearrangement joins TRBV19 to TRBJ1-3; D perhaps matches TRBD1 (5 bases). The germline V gene has CDR1 LNHDA and CDR2 SQIVND (reference sequence). The germline V and J ends were trimmed by 7 bases and 1 base, with 17 bases remaining between them. There are 16 residues in the CDR3. CDR3 in amino acids: CASTRGDSASGNTIYF. CDR3 sequence (DNA): TGTGCCAGTACGCGGGGCGACAGCGCTTCTGGAAACACCATATATTTT.

The chain is built from TRBV4-1 and TRBJ1-1, with D uncertain. Trimming left V 4 bases short and J 8 bases short, with 26 bases between. The germline V gene encodes CDR1 MGHRA and CDR2 YSYEKL. This CDR3 spans 17 amino acids. CDR3 bases: TGCGCCAGCAGCCTTTTAACTCACGGGAGTATGAGCGCCGAAGCTTTCTTT. This encodes CASSLLTHGSMSAEAFF.

The V and J genes are TRBV12-3 or TRBV12-4 and TRBJ1-1; no definite D call. This CDR3 spans 11 amino acids. V lost 3 bases and J lost 6, with 5 bases in between. CDR3 bases: TGTGCCAGCAGTTTTTACCCTGAAGCTTTCTTT. Encoded protein: CASSFYPEAFF.

This chain links TRBV9 with TRBJ1-2; D is unclear. This CDR3 comprises 15 residues. The V end lost 1 base, the J end lost 6 bases, and 16 bases lay between the germline ends. Germline assignment: CDR1 SGDLS and CDR2 YYNGEE. The CDR3 DNA reads TGTGCCAGCAGCGTAAGTTCACTTGGTGGGGATGGCTACACCTTC. It encodes CASSVSSLGGDGYTF.

The chain is built from TRBV18 and TRBJ1-6; TRBD1 might be the D (5 bases). V lost 1 base and J lost 6, with 16 bases in between. The CDR3 totals 17 residues. Germline CDR1 and CDR2: KGHSH and LQKENI. This CDR3 is CASSPRVLGGGNSPLHF. DNA for the CDR3: TGTGCCAGCTCACCACGCGTTTTGGGCGGGGGTAATTCACCCCTCCACTTT. The full variable domain, rest sourced from reference TRBV18 and TRBJ1-6, is NAGVMQNPRHLVRRRGQEARLRCSPMKGHSHVYWYRQLPEEGLKFMVYLQKENIIDESGMPKERFSAEFPKEGPSILRIQQVVRGDSAAYFCASSPRVLGGGNSPLHFGNGTRLTVT.

This clone was seen more than once but under ten times. This chain joins TRBV19 and TRBJ2-3, with TRBD1 identical over 11 bases. Trimming cost V 10 bases and J 3 bases; bases outside gene matches: 6. This CDR3 has 14 amino acids. Germline V gives CDR1 LNHDA, CDR2 SQIVND (reference sequence). The CDR3 reads CATTDRGRTDTQYF. The CDR3 DNA is TGTGCCACCACGGACAGGGGGCGAACAGATACGCAGTATTTT.

Worth noting for this clone: Other DNA sequences in this sample translate to the same CDR3. The V gene is TRBV27, the J gene TRBJ2-1; D unresolved. This CDR3 has 14 residues. Trimming took 0 bases from V and 4 from J, leaving 7 bases between them. Germline-derived CDR1 and CDR2 are MNHEY and SMNVEV (reference sequence). Here the CDR3 DNA reads TGTGCCAGCAGTTTATCGAGAGGATACAATGAGCAGTTCTTC. This sequence encodes CASSLSRGYNEQFF.

This chain links TRBV5-6 with TRBJ1-2; TRBD1 matches at 11 bases. Germline V gene sequence: CDR1 SGHDT, CDR2 YYEEEE. This CDR3 is built from 16 residues. J gave up 0 bases and V 0 bases, and 1 base lay outside the gene matches. The DNA for the CDR3 is TGTGCCAGCAGCTTGGAGGGACAGGGGGCTAACTATGGCTACACCTTC. Amino acid sequence: CASSLEGQGANYGYTF.

V is TRBV19 and J is TRBJ1-2; D gene ambiguous. CDR1 is LNHDA, CDR2 SQIVND, per germline (reference sequence). The CDR3 runs 13 residues. V shed 0 bases and J shed 4 bases, with 6 bases lying between them. The CDR3 DNA is TGTGCCAGTAGTATAGAGAGAAGCTATGGCTACACCTTC. Translation: CASSIERSYGYTF.

The V gene is TRBV25-1, the J gene TRBJ1-4; TRBD1 might be the D (5 bases). V was cut by 1 base and J by 7 bases, with 13 bases left in between. The germline V gene encodes CDR1 MGHDK and CDR2 SYGVNS. The CDR3 covers 15 residues. The CDR3 is CASSESGVGFEKLFF. CDR3 nucleotide sequence: TGTGCCAGCAGTGAATCGGGGGTCGGATTTGAAAAACTGTTTTTT. The full variable domain, in which reference TRBV25-1 and TRBJ1-4 provide the parts outside the CDR3, is EADIYQTPRYLVIGTGKKITLECSQTMGHDKMYWYQQDPGMELHLIHYSYGVNSTEKGDLSSESTVSRIRTEHFPLTLESARPSHTSQYLCASSESGVGFEKLFFGSGTQLSVL.

J is TRBJ2-1 and V is TRBV7-9, with 8 bases lining up with TRBD2. Germline V gene lookup returns CDR1 SEHNR and CDR2 FQNEAQ (reference sequence). The CDR3 consists of 14 residues. Losses at the gene ends were 3 bases for V and 5 bases for J; bases not matched to a gene: 3. The CDR3 sequence is CASSFSGGNNEQFF. The CDR3 nucleotides read TGTGCCAGCAGCTTCAGCGGGGGAAACAATGAGCAGTTCTTC.

The rearrangement uses TRBV18 and TRBJ2-5, with 8 bases aligning to TRBD2. Losses at the gene ends were 3 bases for V and 1 base for J; bases not matched to a gene: 10. Germline V lookup: CDR1 KGHSH, CDR2 LQKENI. CDR3 length equals 17 residues. The CDR3 bases are TGTGCCAGCTCACCCGGACTAGCATGGATGAGCCAAGAGACCCAGTACTTC. Translating gives CASSPGLAWMSQETQYF.

The chain employs TRBV11-3 and TRBJ2-1, with 8 positions matching TRBD2. V lost 7 bases to trimming and J lost 5 bases; unmatched junction nucleotides: 13. The CDR3 runs to 16 residues. Germline CDR1 SGHNT, CDR2 YENEEA. The CDR3 DNA reads as TGTGCCAGCACAGAGGGAAGCGGGGGTCTCCACAATGAGCAGTTCTTC. Protein: CASTEGSGGLHNEQFF. Together with reference TRBV11-3 and TRBJ2-1, the CDR3 gives the full variable domain: EAGVVQSPRYKIIEKKQPVAFWCNPISGHNTLYWYLQNLGQGPELLIRYENEEAVDDSQLPKDRFSAERLKGVDSTLKIQPAELGDSAVYLCASTEGSGGLHNEQFFGPGTRLTVL.

This clone was detected only a few times. The chain is built from TRBV4-1 and TRBJ2-7, with 7 nucleotides matching TRBD1. The CDR3 is 13 residues long. V lost 2 bases, J lost 4 bases, and 2 bases stayed unmatched. CDR1 and CDR2 from the germline V gene are MGHRA and YSYEKL. The chain's CDR3 is CASSQTGQYEQYF. DNA for the CDR3: TGCGCCAGCAGCCAAACGGGACAGTACGAGCAGTACTTC.

The chain employs TRBV24-1 and TRBJ2-3, with D tentatively TRBD1 (6 bases). The CDR3 consists of 16 residues. CDR1 KGHDR and CDR2 SFDVKD come from the germline V gene. V lost 4 bases, J lost 5 bases, and 18 bases lay in between. In DNA, the CDR3 is TGTGCCACCAGTGAGTCCGCACAGGGACCTCGAGATACGCAGTATTTT. Translated: CATSESAQGPRDTQYF.